This TCR beta chain was sequenced for a study of shared clonotypes between healthy human individuals. Turning to the study itself: Each donor had three CD4 naive, three CD4 memory, two CD8 naive and one CD8 memory plate.

To note about this clone: What it binds is unknown.

The table came from immunoSEQ multiplex PCR; TCRdb's copy has only in-frame clones and leaves some out. The sample includes roughly 1 million clones, about 75% of them seen just once. Trimming took off 3 bases at V and 8 bases at J, with 16 bases between the two ends. The CDR3 loop spans 15 amino acids. Germline-derived CDR1 and CDR2 are ENHRY and SYGVKD. Naive CD45RA+ and memory CD45RA-negative subsets were split from CD4+ cells. Study conclusions and caveats: Lower generation probabilities were found for non-shared clonotypes than for those shared by all four donors. In four donors, around 5% of naive CD4 clonotypes appeared in common.

The chain joins TRBV10-3 to TRBJ1-4, with D possibly being TRBD1 (6 bases). The origin of this receptor is a man aged 18 to 30 in good health. Input material: memory CD4+ T cells sorted from blood. Subset reported: CD45RA-negative fraction. The DNA of the CDR3 is TGTGCCATCAGTGACCAAACAGGGCTCCGCGAAAAACTGTTTTTT. Translating it yields CAISDQTGLREKLFF.